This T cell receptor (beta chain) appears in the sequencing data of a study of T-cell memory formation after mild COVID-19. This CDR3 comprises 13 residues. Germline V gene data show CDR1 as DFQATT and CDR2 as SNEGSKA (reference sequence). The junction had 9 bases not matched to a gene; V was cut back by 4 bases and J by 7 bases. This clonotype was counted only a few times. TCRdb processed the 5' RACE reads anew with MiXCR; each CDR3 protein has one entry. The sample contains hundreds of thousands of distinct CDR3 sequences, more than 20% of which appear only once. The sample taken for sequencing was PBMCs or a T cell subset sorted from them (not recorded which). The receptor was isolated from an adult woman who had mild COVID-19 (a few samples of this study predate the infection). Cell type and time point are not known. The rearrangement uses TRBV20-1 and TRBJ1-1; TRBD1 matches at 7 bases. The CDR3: CSAIVQGYGEAFF. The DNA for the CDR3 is TGCAGTGCTATTGTACAGGGGTACGGTGAAGCTTTCTTT.